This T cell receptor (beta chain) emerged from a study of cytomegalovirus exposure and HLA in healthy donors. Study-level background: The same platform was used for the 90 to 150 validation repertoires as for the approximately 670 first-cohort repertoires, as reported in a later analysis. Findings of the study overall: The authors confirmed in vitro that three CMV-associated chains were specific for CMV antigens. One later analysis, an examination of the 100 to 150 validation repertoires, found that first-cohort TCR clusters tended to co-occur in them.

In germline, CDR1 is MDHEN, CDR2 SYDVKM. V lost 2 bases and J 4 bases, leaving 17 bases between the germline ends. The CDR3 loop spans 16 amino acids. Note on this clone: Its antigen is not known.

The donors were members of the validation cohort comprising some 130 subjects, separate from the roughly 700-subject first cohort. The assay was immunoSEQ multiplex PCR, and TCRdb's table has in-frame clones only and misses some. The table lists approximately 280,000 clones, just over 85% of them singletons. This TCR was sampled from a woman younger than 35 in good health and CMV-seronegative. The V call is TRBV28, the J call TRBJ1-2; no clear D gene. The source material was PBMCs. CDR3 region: CASSLGARGFSYGYTF. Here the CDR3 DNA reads TGTGCCAGCAGTTTAGGAGCCAGAGGGTTCAGCTATGGCTACACCTTC.